This T cell receptor (beta chain) was captured by sequencing in a study of T cells in Graves' hyperthyroidism and ophthalmopathy. Study-wide points: Blood shared most expanded thyroid clonotypes above 0.001. Ophthalmopathy, which appeared later, was predicted by the model a median 6.5 months before onset.

Amplified TCR beta CDR3 regions derived from RNA transcripts. First-round RT-PCR with HTBI primers amplified the TCR CDR3 region. In TCRdb, the multiplex PCR reads were re-called with MiXCR into one record per CDR3 protein. This sample has approximately 330,000 distinct CDR3 sequences, with 21% found just once. With a duration under 2 months, the hyperthyroidism was newly diagnosed in patients aged 18 to 65. Diagnoses rested on clinical symptoms, serum thyroxine and TRAb, thyroid ultrasound and orbital computed tomography. The sample holds a few counts of this clonotype. Its antigen is unknown. Sequencing was performed on blood. The sequence was collected from a woman between 50 and 59 years old with Graves' hyperthyroidism.

In DNA form, the CDR3 reads TGTGCTAGTGGTTCGTTACAGGGGGACGGGACCGGGGAGCTGTTTTTT. Protein: CASGSLQGDGTGELFF. V usage is TRBV12-5 and J usage is TRBJ2-2; 8 bases fit TRBD1. Germline CDR1 reads LGHNT; CDR2 reads FRNRAP. The V gene end was trimmed by 4 bases and the J gene end by 5 bases; junction bases not matched to a gene: 9. This CDR3 comprises 16 residues.